Listed here are 2 T cell receptor beta chains from one sample, sequenced in a study of OX40 agonist ivuxolimab in advanced cancers. Repertoires were generated with immunoSEQ multiplex PCR, while TCRdb's copy carries only in-frame clones and drops some. The sample lists 23,000 or so clones, roughly 75% occurring once. Sequences were derived from CD4+ or CD8+ T cells sorted from blood, sampled in a trial of the OX40 agonist ivuxolimab. These receptors were collected from an adult with an advanced solid tumor such as melanoma, head and neck, liver or kidney cancer.

This chain joins TRBV7-2 and TRBJ2-7, with D perhaps TRBD2 (6 bases). The germline gives CDR1 SGHTA, CDR2 FQGNSA. The CDR3 is made up of 14 amino acids. Trimming took off 0 bases at V and 4 bases at J, with 10 bases between the two ends. The CDR3 reads CASSLAARGYEQYF. The CDR3 DNA reads as TGTGCCAGCAGCTTAGCGGCCCGGGGGTACGAGCAGTACTTC.

This clone came up once. The chain recombines TRBV18 with TRBJ1-6; 7 bases are a match to TRBD1. V shed 6 bases, J shed 1 base, and the junction held 9 bases outside the gene matches. The CDR3 extends over 17 amino acids. Germline V gene data show CDR1 as KGHSH and CDR2 as LQKENI. CDR3 sequence reads: CASSKQGSGSYNSPLHF. CDR3 in DNA: TGTGCCAGCTCTAAACAGGGGTCTGGTTCCTATAATTCACCCCTCCACTTT.